This T cell receptor beta chain stems from a study of blood T cell repertoires in COVID-19. Overall study: The cDNA or gDNA used as material had been derived from T cells, B-cell-depleted T cells, or PBMCs.

As processed by the authors: Researchers report that nucleated cell counts were estimated from reference gene primer amplification. Sequenced by immunoSEQ multiplex PCR; TCRdb stores in-frame clones only, minus some. V and J calls and clone size are those listed in that table; D and trimming were worked out from the DNA. The repertoire has about 180,000 clones, 85% to 90% of them found once; the top ten carry around 7%. This clone was seen more than once but under ten times. Between the trimmed V and J ends, which lost 5 bases and 4 bases, there was a span of 20 bases. The CDR3 is 16 amino acids. Looked up from germline, CDR1 is SGHAT and CDR2 is FQNNGV.

This receptor was identified in a man aged 45-65 years with active or convalescent COVID-19. J is TRBJ1-2 and V is TRBV11-2; tentative D call: TRBD1 (6 bases). The sequencing sample was made of peripheral blood. Here the CDR3 reads CASSPLFGGRSYGYTF. The CDR3 DNA is TGTGCCAGCAGCCCCCTATTCGGGGGGCGAAGCTATGGCTACACCTTC.